This T cell receptor beta chain derives from a study of blood T cell repertoires in COVID-19. Across the study: Sample material is recorded as cDNA or gDNA derived from T cells, B-cell-depleted T cells, or PBMCs.

Grouping used clinical history reported by participants in a survey and questionnaire. Original processing notes: For nucleated cells, counts were estimated from reference gene primer amplification. Assay: immunoSEQ multiplex PCR; the TCRdb copy retains only in-frame clones and omits some. V and J calls and clone size follow that table, whereas D and trimming were derived from the DNA. This sample carries approximately 300,000 clones, nearly 90% of them seen once, and the ten largest clones take approximately 4.5%. Source material: PBMCs or T cells enriched from blood (not recorded which). This clonotype was obtained from a woman under 30 with acute COVID-19.

CDR3 bases: TGCGCCAGCAGCTTGGAACATTCGAACACTGAAGCTTTCTTT. It yields the protein CASSLEHSNTEAFF. This chain connects TRBV5-1 to TRBJ1-1; unclear D gene. The CDR3 is 14 amino acids. Trimming removed 0 bases from V and 1 base from J, with 7 bases in between. The germline CDR1 and CDR2 sequences are SGHRS and YFSETQ.